The rows below give T cell receptor beta chains drawn from one sample of a study of cytomegalovirus exposure and HLA in healthy donors. Data came from immunoSEQ multiplex PCR; TCRdb stores just in-frame clones and leaves some out. This sample carries about 140,000 clones, approximately 80% of them seen once, and the ten largest clones take just over 5%. Source material: PBMCs. All receptors derive from a male donor in good health and CMV-seronegative. The CDR3 runs from the conserved cysteine through the conserved F or W. D genes are given only for firm matches. The size entry is marked missing in some rows and otherwise reads once, few, many or a size class.

CDR3 DNA	CDR3 protein	D gene	V gene	clone size	J gene
TGTGCCAGCAGCCGTCGGTCTAATGAAAAACTGTTTTTT	CASSRRSNEKLFF	.	TRBV4-2	.	TRBJ1-4
TGTGCCAGCAGTCTACTAGCGGGGGGGGGAGATACGCAGTATTTT	CASSLLAGGGDTQYF	TRBD2	TRBV6-4	.	TRBJ2-3
TGTGCCAGTAGTATAGAATGGGCGGGGAGCTCCTACAATGAGCAGTTCTTC	CASSIEWAGSSYNEQFF	.	TRBV19	.	TRBJ2-1
TGTGCCAGCACGCGGGGGGGAAGGAACACTGAAGCTTTCTTT	CASTRGGRNTEAFF	.	TRBV9	.	TRBJ1-1
TGTGCCAGCAGTGAACCAACCGGCGCCTCAGGGACAGATACGCAGTATTTT	CASSEPTGASGTDTQYF	.	TRBV25-1	.	TRBJ2-3
TGCGCCAGCAGCTTGGCCCAGGGACTCTACACAGATACGCAGTATTTT	CASSLAQGLYTDTQYF	.	TRBV5-1	.	TRBJ2-3
TGTGCCAGCAGAGGGACAGGGGGCGATAGTCAGCCCCAGCATTTT	CASRGTGGDSQPQHF	TRBD1	TRBV2	few	TRBJ1-5
TGTGCCAGCAGTACCTACCCCACAGGGGACGGTGAAGCTTTCTTT	CASSTYPTGDGEAFF	TRBD1	TRBV28	.	TRBJ1-1
TGCAGCGTTGAGTCAGTGAACACTGAAGCTTTCTTT	CSVESVNTEAFF	.	TRBV29-1	once	TRBJ1-1
TGTGCCAGCAGCTCGACTAGAACTGGAGAGACCCAGTACTTC	CASSSTRTGETQYF	.	TRBV5-6	.	TRBJ2-5
TGTGCCAGCAGCTTGGAGACAGGTCGAACCGGGGAGCTGTTTTTT	CASSLETGRTGELFF	.	TRBV5-5	.	TRBJ2-2
TGTGCCAGTAGTATAGATAATTGGAGGCAGGCCATTCAGTACTTC	CASSIDNWRQAIQYF	.	TRBV19	.	TRBJ2-4
TGTGCCTGGAGGGGGGAGGTGGCAGATACGCAGTATTTT	CAWRGEVADTQYF	.	TRBV30	.	TRBJ2-3
TGTGCCAGCAGCCAAATTGCCGGGACTCCTCTCGAGCAGTACTTC	CASSQIAGTPLEQYF	.	TRBV21-1	few	TRBJ2-7
TGCGCCAGCAGCTTAACAGGGGACGAGCAGTACTTC	CASSLTGDEQYF	TRBD1	TRBV5-1	.	TRBJ2-7
TGTGCCAGCAGCCATGTGGGCAGAAGCTCCTCCTACGAGCAGTACTTC	CASSHVGRSSSYEQYF	.	TRBV4-2	.	TRBJ2-7
TGTGCCAGCCGCCGGGGGGGCCGCGGGAATACGCAGTATTTT	CASRRGGRGNTQYF	TRBD2	TRBV5-8	.	TRBJ2-3
TGTGCCAGCAGTTACTCAGGGACAGGAATCTATGGCTACACCTTC	CASSYSGTGIYGYTF	TRBD1	TRBV6-5	.	TRBJ1-2
TGTGCCAGCAGTGAATTGCCCGGCGGAGAGACCCAGTACTTC	CASSELPGGETQYF	.	TRBV25-1	.	TRBJ2-5
TGTGCCAGCACCTGGACAGACCGGCGGAATTCACCCCTCCACTTT	CASTWTDRRNSPLHF	.	TRBV7-2	few	TRBJ1-6
TGTGCCAGTAGTGGAGTTCCGGGACAGCAATTGACCGGGGAGCTGTTTTTT	CASSGVPGQQLTGELFF	TRBD1	TRBV19	.	TRBJ2-2
TGTGCCAGCAGTCGAGTCCAGACAGGGGTCTACGAGCAGTACTTC	CASSRVQTGVYEQYF	TRBD1	TRBV6-6	.	TRBJ2-7
TGTGCCAGCAGTTCGGGACAGAAGAACACTGAAGCTTTCTTT	CASSSGQKNTEAFF	TRBD1	TRBV28	.	TRBJ1-1
TGTGCCAGCAGCCGCGGGACAGGAGGAGGGGAAGACACTGAAGCTTTCTTT	CASSRGTGGGEDTEAFF	TRBD1	TRBV11-3	.	TRBJ1-1
TGTGCCAGCAGCACCGACAGGGGTTCCCAGCCCCAGCATTTT	CASSTDRGSQPQHF	TRBD1	TRBV6-5	.	TRBJ1-5
TGCGCCAGCAGCACAGGGAACACTGAAGCTTTCTTT	CASSTGNTEAFF	.	TRBV4-3	.	TRBJ1-1
TGTGCCAGCAGCCCGAAATTACAGGTTCCTGAAGCTTTCTTT	CASSPKLQVPEAFF	.	TRBV7-2	.	TRBJ1-1
TGCGCCAGCAGCCAAGGGTCGCGGGGGAATGGAAACACCATATATTTT	CASSQGSRGNGNTIYF	.	TRBV4-3	once	TRBJ1-3
TGTGCCAGTAGTACGCACGGGCGGGGGGGTGCCTACGAGCAGTACTTC	CASSTHGRGGAYEQYF	TRBD2	TRBV19	.	TRBJ2-7
TGTGCCAGCATTTCCGGGACAGGGGGCCGTTTGGGGGAAAAACTGTTTTTT	CASISGTGGRLGEKLFF	TRBD1	TRBV2	.	TRBJ1-4
TGTGCCAGCAGTCTAGGGGCGGGGATGAACGAGCAGTACTTC	CASSLGAGMNEQYF	.	TRBV27	.	TRBJ2-7
TGTGCCGGCAGCTTAGGACAGCCTGGCAATGGCTACACCTTC	CAGSLGQPGNGYTF	.	TRBV7-9	.	TRBJ1-2
TGTGCCAGCAGCTTGCGGGTCGTAGCGGGGACCGGGGAGCTGTTTTTT	CASSLRVVAGTGELFF	TRBD2	TRBV5-6	once	TRBJ2-2
TGTGCCACCAGCGCCCGGGACAGGGCCGGCTACACCTTC	CATSARDRAGYTF	TRBD1	TRBV15	.	TRBJ1-2
TGTGCCATCCCGTGGGGGCCGGGGGGCGAGGAGACCCAGTACTTC	CAIPWGPGGEETQYF	.	TRBV19	.	TRBJ2-5
TGTGCCACCGGGACCGGGGGTTCACCCCTCCACTTT	CATGTGGSPLHF	.	TRBV28	.	TRBJ1-6
TGTGCCTGGAGGAAAGTGGGACAGGAGTATGGCTACACCTTC	CAWRKVGQEYGYTF	TRBD1	TRBV30	few	TRBJ1-2
TGTGCCTGGATTGGTGTCGCGGGACAGGGGAAAGCTTTCTTT	CAWIGVAGQGKAFF	TRBD1	TRBV30	.	TRBJ1-1
TGTGCCAGCATGGCCCCGGGAGGCTACACCTTC	CASMAPGGYTF	.	TRBV2	.	TRBJ1-2
TGTGCCAGCAGTTACTCGGCAGGGTGGTCCTACGAGCAGTACTTC	CASSYSAGWSYEQYF	.	TRBV6-5	few	TRBJ2-7
TGCGCCAGCAGCCTGACTAGCGGGGCTAGCACAGATACGCAGTATTTT	CASSLTSGASTDTQYF	TRBD2	TRBV5-1	once	TRBJ2-3
TGTGCCAGCAGTTTCGGGGGAAACGGGGCCAACGTCCTGACTTTC	CASSFGGNGANVLTF	.	TRBV28	.	TRBJ2-6
TGTGCCAGCAGCTTGGGACTGAGCTATGGCTACACCTTC	CASSLGLSYGYTF	.	TRBV7-9	.	TRBJ1-2
TGTGCCAGCAGTGATGGGGGGGCGTCTAGACTTTATGAAAAACTGTTTTTT	CASSDGGASRLYEKLFF	.	TRBV6-1	.	TRBJ1-4
TGTGCCACCAGCAGAGATCGGAGGACAGGGAACTATGGCTACACCTTC	CATSRDRRTGNYGYTF	TRBD1	TRBV15	.	TRBJ1-2
TGTGCCAGCAGGGGACAGTCGGACACTGAAGCTTTCTTT	CASRGQSDTEAFF	TRBD1	TRBV2	.	TRBJ1-1
TGTGCCAGCTCACCATCCGGGACAGGGGAAGCTTTCTTT	CASSPSGTGEAFF	TRBD1	TRBV18	.	TRBJ1-1
TGTGCCTGGAGGGGACAGGGGGTTTTGGTCTACACCTTC	CAWRGQGVLVYTF	TRBD1	TRBV30	.	TRBJ1-2
TGCGCCAGCAGGGACACGGCGTTGGGAGAGCAGTACTTC	CASRDTALGEQYF	.	TRBV5-1	.	TRBJ2-7
TGTGCCAGCAGCTCCCCACCGGGTCCAGGGGGCAGGGGAAGCACTGAAGCTTTCTTT	CASSSPPGPGGRGSTEAFF	TRBD1	TRBV7-2	.	TRBJ1-1
TGTGCCAGCGCCAGACAACCCTCGGACACAGATACGCAGTATTTT	CASARQPSDTDTQYF	.	TRBV11-2	.	TRBJ2-3
TGTGCCAGCTCACGTACTGCAGGGCGACGAAGCTCCTACGAGCAGTACTTC	CASSRTAGRRSSYEQYF	.	TRBV18	.	TRBJ2-7
TGTGCCAGCAGTCCGGAGGCGGGGATTGGGGCTTTCTTT	CASSPEAGIGAFF	.	TRBV28	.	TRBJ1-1
TGCGCCAGCAGCTTGGCGGGGACAGGGGACTACGAGCAGTACTTC	CASSLAGTGDYEQYF	TRBD1	TRBV5-1	.	TRBJ2-7
TGTGCCAGCAGCGCGCGGGACAGCTACGAGCAGTACTTC	CASSARDSYEQYF	.	TRBV7-9	.	TRBJ2-7
TGTGCCAGCAGGCCAGTGGGAGGTGAGGAGACCCAGTACTTC	CASRPVGGEETQYF	.	TRBV27	.	TRBJ2-5